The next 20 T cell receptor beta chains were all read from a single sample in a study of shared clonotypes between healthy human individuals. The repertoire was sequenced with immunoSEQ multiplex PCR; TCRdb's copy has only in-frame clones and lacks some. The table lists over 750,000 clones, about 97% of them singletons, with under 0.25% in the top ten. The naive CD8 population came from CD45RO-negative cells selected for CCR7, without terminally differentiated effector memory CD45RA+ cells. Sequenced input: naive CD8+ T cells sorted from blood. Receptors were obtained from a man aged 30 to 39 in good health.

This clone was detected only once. CDR3 sequence: CASSLRLPPAYEQYF. The CDR3 region has the DNA TGTGCCAGCAGTCTTCGTTTACCTCCTGCCTACGAGCAGTACTTC. V gene TRBV27 combines with J gene TRBJ2-7; D uncertain. Germline V lookup: CDR1 MNHEY, CDR2 SMNVEV (reference sequence). Between the trimmed V and J ends, which lost 5 bases and 2 bases, there was a span of 16 bases. This CDR3 has 15 amino acids.

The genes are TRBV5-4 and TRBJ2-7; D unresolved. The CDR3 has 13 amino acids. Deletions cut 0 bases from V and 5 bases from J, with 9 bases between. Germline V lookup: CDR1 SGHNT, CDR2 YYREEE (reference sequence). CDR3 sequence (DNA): TGTGCCAGCAGCTTGGTACCCGAGGACGAGCAGTACTTC. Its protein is CASSLVPEDEQYF.

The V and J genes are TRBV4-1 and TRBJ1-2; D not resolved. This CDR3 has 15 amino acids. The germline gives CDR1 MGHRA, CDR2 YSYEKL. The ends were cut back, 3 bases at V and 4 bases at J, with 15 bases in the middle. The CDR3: CASSHKNRKTYGYTF. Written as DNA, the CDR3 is TGCGCCAGCAGCCACAAGAACCGAAAGACCTATGGCTACACCTTC.

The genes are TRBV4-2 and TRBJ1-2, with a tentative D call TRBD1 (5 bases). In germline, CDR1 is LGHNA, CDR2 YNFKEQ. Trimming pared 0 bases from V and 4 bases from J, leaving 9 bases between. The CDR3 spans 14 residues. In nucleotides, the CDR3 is TGTGCCAGCAGCCAAGAAATACAGGTCTATGGCTACACCTTC. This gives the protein CASSQEIQVYGYTF.

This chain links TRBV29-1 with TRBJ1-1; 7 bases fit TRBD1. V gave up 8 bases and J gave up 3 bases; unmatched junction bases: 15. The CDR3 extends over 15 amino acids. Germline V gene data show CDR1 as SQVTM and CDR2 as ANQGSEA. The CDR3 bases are TGCAGCTCAATGGGGGACGAGGGGGCAGACACTGAAGCTTTCTTT. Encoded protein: CSSMGDEGADTEAFF.

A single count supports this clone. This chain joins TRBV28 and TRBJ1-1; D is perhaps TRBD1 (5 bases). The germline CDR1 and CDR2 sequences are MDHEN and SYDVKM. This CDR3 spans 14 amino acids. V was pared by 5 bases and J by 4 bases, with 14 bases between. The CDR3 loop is CASSPNRGSTEAFF. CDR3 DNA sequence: TGTGCCAGCAGTCCAAATCGGGGGTCCACTGAAGCTTTCTTT. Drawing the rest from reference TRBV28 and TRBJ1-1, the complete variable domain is DVKVTQSSRYLVKRTGEKVFLECVQDMDHENMFWYRQDPGLGLRLIYFSYDVKMKEKGDIPEGYSVSREKKERFSLILESASTNQTSMYLCASSPNRGSTEAFFGQGTRLTVV.

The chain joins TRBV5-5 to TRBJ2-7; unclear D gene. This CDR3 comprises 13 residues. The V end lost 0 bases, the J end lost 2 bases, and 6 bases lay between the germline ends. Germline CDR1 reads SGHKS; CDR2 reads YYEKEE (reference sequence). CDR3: CASSLGVAYEQYF. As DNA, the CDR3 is TGTGCCAGCAGCTTGGGCGTAGCCTACGAGCAGTACTTC.

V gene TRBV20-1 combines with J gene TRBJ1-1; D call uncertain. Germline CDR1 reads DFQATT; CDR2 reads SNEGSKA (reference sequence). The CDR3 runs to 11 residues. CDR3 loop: CSTEVNTEAFF. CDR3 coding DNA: TGCAGCACAGAAGTGAACACTGAAGCTTTCTTT.

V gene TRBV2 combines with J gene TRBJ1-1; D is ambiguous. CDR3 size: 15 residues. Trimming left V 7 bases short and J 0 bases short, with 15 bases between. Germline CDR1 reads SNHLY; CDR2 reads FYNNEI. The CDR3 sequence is CASNDNRKVNTEAFF. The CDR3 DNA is TGTGCCAGCAACGACAACAGAAAAGTGAACACTGAAGCTTTCTTT.

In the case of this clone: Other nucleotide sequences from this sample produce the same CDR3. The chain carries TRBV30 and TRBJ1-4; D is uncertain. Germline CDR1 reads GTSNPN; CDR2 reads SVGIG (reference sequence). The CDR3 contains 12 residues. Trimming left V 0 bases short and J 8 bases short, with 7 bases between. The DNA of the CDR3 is TGTGCCTGGAGTGTACTAGGAGAAAAACTGTTTTTT. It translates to CAWSVLGEKLFF. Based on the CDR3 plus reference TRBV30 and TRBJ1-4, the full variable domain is SQTIHQWPATLVQPVGSPLSLECTVEGTSNPNLYWYRQAAGRGLQLLFYSVGIGQISSEVPQNLSASRPQDRQFILSSKKLLLSDSGFYLCAWSVLGEKLFFGSGTQLSVL.

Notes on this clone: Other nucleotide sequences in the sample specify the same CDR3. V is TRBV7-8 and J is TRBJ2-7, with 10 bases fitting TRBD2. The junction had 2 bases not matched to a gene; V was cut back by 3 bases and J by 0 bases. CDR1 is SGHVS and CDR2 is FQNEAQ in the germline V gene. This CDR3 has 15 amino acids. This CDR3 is CASSFRLAGSYEQYF. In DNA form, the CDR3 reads TGTGCCAGCAGCTTCCGACTAGCGGGCTCCTACGAGCAGTACTTC.

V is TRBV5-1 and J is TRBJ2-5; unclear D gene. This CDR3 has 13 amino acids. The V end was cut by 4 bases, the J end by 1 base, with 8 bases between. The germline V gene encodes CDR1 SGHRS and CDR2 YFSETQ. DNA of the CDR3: TGCGCCAGCAGCCCGGTGCCCCAAGAGACCCAGTACTTC. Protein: CASSPVPQETQYF.

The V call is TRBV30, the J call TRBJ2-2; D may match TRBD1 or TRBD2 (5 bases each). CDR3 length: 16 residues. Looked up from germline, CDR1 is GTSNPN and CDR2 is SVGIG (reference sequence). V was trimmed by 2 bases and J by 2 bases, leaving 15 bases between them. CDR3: CAWSIRGWTNTGELFF. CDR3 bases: TGTGCCTGGAGTATACGGGGTTGGACAAACACCGGGGAGCTGTTTTTT.

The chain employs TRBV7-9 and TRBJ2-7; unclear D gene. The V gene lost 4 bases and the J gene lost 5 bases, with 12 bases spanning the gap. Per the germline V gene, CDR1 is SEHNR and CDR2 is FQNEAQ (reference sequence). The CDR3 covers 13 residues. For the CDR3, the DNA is TGTGCCAGCAGCTCAAGTATAGGGCACGAGCAGTACTTC. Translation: CASSSSIGHEQYF.

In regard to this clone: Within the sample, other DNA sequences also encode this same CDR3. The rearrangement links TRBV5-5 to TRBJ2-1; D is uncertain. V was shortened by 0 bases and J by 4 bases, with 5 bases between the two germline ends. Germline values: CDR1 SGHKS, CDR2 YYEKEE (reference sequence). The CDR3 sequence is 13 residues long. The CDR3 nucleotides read TGTGCCAGCAGCTTGGTACTATACAATGAGCAGTTCTTC. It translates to CASSLVLYNEQFF.

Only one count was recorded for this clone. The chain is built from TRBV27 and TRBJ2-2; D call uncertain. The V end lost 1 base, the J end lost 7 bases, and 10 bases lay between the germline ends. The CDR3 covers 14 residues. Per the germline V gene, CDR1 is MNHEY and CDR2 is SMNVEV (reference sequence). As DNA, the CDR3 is TGTGCCAGCAGTTTATACAACGAAAACGGGGAGCTGTTTTTT. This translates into CASSLYNENGELFF.

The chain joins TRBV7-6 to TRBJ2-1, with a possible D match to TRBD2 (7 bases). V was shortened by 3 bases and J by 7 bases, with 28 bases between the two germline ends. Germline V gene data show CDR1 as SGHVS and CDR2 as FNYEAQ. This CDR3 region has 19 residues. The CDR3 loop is CASSFVAGRDSPTGNEQFF. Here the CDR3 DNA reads TGTGCCAGCAGCTTTGTCGCTGGGAGGGACTCCCCTACAGGGAATGAGCAGTTCTTC.

The CDR3 DNA follows: TGTGCCAGCAACGGGGGGATTAACACTGAAGCTTTCTTT. As protein: CASNGGINTEAFF. This sequence joins TRBV28 and TRBJ1-1; tentatively, D is TRBD1 (5 bases). CDR3 size: 13 residues. Germline lookup yields CDR1 MDHEN and CDR2 SYDVKM. V dropped 7 bases and J dropped 2 bases, with 11 bases sitting between them.

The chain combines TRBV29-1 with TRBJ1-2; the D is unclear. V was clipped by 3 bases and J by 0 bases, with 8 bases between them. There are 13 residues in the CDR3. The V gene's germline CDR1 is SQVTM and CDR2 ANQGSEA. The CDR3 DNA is TGCAGCGTTGACACCGGTTCTAACTATGGCTACACCTTC. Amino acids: CSVDTGSNYGYTF.

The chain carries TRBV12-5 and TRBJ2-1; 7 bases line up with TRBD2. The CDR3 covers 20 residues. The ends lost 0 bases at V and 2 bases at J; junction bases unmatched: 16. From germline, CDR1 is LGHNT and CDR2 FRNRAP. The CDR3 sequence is CASGLVWEREYGPAYNEQFF. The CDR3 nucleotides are TGTGCTAGTGGTTTGGTATGGGAGCGGGAATACGGACCAGCCTACAATGAGCAGTTCTTC.